The rows below give T cell receptor beta chains drawn from one sample of a study of beta chain features in type 1 diabetes. Clones were sequenced by immunoSEQ multiplex PCR, and TCRdb holds only the in-frame ones, with some missing. The repertoire holds around 120,000 clones, with 15% to 20% as singletons. The source material was central memory CD4+ T cells from blood. Receptor source: a man aged 18 to 29 with type 1 diabetes. CDR3s include the opening cysteine and the closing phenylalanine or tryptophan. D genes are given only for firm matches. Size is omitted from some rows. Given values are once, few, many or a class for expanded clones.

clone size | J gene | V gene | D gene | CDR3 DNA | CDR3 protein
few | TRBJ1-5 | TRBV7-9 | . | TGTGCCAGCAGCGGCAGATTCGGTAATCAGCCCCAGCATTTT | CASSGRFGNQPQHF
. | TRBJ2-1 | TRBV28 | TRBD2 | TGTGCCAGCATTCCAAGCGGGGACTTCTACAATGAGCAGTTCTTC | CASIPSGDFYNEQFF
. | TRBJ2-3 | TRBV7-9 | . | TGTGCCAGCAGCTTAGGCCCGCTAAGCTCCACCGATACGCAGTATTTT | CASSLGPLSSTDTQYF
few | TRBJ1-2 | TRBV6-6 | TRBD1 | TGTGCCAGCAGTGTCGACAGGGGCGGCTACACCTTC | CASSVDRGGYTF
. | TRBJ2-3 | TRBV1 | . | TGCACCAGCAGCCAAGATCTGGGGGCGATGGGCACAGATACGCAGTATTTT | CTSSQDLGAMGTDTQYF
few | TRBJ2-5 | TRBV6-5 | TRBD2 | TGTGCCAGCATGCGACTAGCGGGAGCGGGGGAGACCCAGTACTTC | CASMRLAGAGETQYF
few | TRBJ1-1 | TRBV18 | TRBD1 | TGTGCCAGCTCAGCGGGACAGGGAGGCACTGAAGCTTTCTTT | CASSAGQGGTEAFF
few | TRBJ1-1 | TRBV2 | TRBD1 | TGTGCCAGCAGTCTAACAGGGGGTTACACTGAAGCTTTCTTT | CASSLTGGYTEAFF
few | TRBJ2-1 | TRBV6-5 | TRBD2 | TGTGCCAGCAGTCCTATAGCGGGGGACAATGAGCAGTTCTTC | CASSPIAGDNEQFF
. | TRBJ2-1 | TRBV29-1 | TRBD2 | TGCAGCGTTGAAGACTCAGCGGGAGCGTACAATGAGCAGTTCTTC | CSVEDSAGAYNEQFF
few | TRBJ2-5 | TRBV30 | TRBD2 | TGTGCCTGGATGGCGTCGGGACTAGCGGGAATCTGGGAGACCCAGTACTTC | CAWMASGLAGIWETQYF
few | TRBJ2-1 | TRBV5-8 | TRBD2 | TGTGCCAGCACGGGACTAGCGATTAGCTCCTACAATGAGCAGTTCTTC | CASTGLAISSYNEQFF
few | TRBJ1-6 | TRBV10-3 | TRBD1 | TGTGCCATCAGTGAGCGGGACAGCGCTCCCTCCTATAATTCACCCCTCCACTTT | CAISERDSAPSYNSPLHF
. | TRBJ1-6 | TRBV30 | TRBD1 | TGTGCCTGGAACGGACAGGGACATAATTCACCCCTCCACTTT | CAWNGQGHNSPLHF
few | TRBJ2-3 | TRBV14 | . | TGTGCCAGCAGCCAACATTATGGGACAGATACGCAGTATTTT | CASSQHYGTDTQYF
. | TRBJ2-3 | TRBV11-2 | . | TGTGCCAGCAGCTTATTCTTGGAGGATACGCAGTATTTT | CASSLFLEDTQYF
. | TRBJ2-5 | TRBV7-9 | TRBD1 | TGTGCCAGCAGCCCGGGACAGGGGAATGTAGAGACCCAGTACTTC | CASSPGQGNVETQYF
once | TRBJ2-3 | TRBV7-2 | TRBD2 | TGTGCCAGCAGCCCCCAGCCCGGACTAGGATCAGATACGCAGTATTTT | CASSPQPGLGSDTQYF
many | TRBJ1-2 | TRBV30 | . | TGTGCCTGGAGTTGGGAGAACTATGGCTACACCTTC | CAWSWENYGYTF
. | TRBJ2-1 | TRBV5-7 | TRBD1 | TGTGCCAGCAGCCCGAGGGGGACAGGGTTGATCGATGAGCAGTTCTTC | CASSPRGTGLIDEQFF
. | TRBJ2-3 | TRBV5-6 | . | TGTGCCAGCAGCTTGTTGGCTAACACAGATACGCAGTATTTT | CASSLLANTDTQYF
. | TRBJ2-5 | TRBV7-3 | . | TGTGCCAGCAGCTTATTGGGTTCGGAGACCCAGTACTTC | CASSLLGSETQYF
few | TRBJ2-5 | TRBV30 | TRBD2 | TGTGCCTGGAGCGCGGGACTACCAGAGACCCAGTACTTC | CAWSAGLPETQYF
. | TRBJ2-7 | TRBV5-6 | TRBD1 | TGTGCCAGCAGCTTCCCTCCAGGGGGCGGGTACGAGCAGTACTTC | CASSFPPGGGYEQYF
. | TRBJ1-4 | TRBV4-3 | . | TGCGCCAGCAGCCAAGATGGGAGGAATGAAAAACTGTTTTTT | CASSQDGRNEKLFF
. | TRBJ1-4 | TRBV6-6 | TRBD1 | TGTGCCAGCAGTTTCGGGACAGGGAGGATCGGCGAAAAACTGTTTTTT | CASSFGTGRIGEKLFF
many | TRBJ2-7 | TRBV10-3 | TRBD1 | TGTGCCATCATGGGACAGGGGGGCTACGAGCAGTACTTC | CAIMGQGGYEQYF
. | TRBJ2-1 | TRBV7-9 | . | TGTGCCAGCAGCCCCGGGGGTAGCTCCTACAATGAGCAGTTCTTC | CASSPGGSSYNEQFF
many | TRBJ2-1 | TRBV28 | TRBD2 | TGTGCCAGCAGTCGGACTAGCGGGGGGGACAATGAGCAGTTCTTC | CASSRTSGGDNEQFF
few | TRBJ1-6 | TRBV9 | . | TGTGCCAGCAGCGTAGGGACCGGAGGTAGTTCACCCCTCCACTTT | CASSVGTGGSSPLHF
. | TRBJ1-4 | TRBV30 | . | TGTGCCTGGAGGGATTTCGGGGCCTACGAAAAACTGTTTTTT | CAWRDFGAYEKLFF
few | TRBJ2-1 | TRBV10-3 | TRBD1 | TGTGCCATCACCGGACAGGCCACAAATGAGCAGTTCTTC | CAITGQATNEQFF
. | TRBJ2-1 | TRBV30 | TRBD2 | TGTGCCTGGGGAGCGGGAGGGCCGTCCTACAATGAGCAGTTCTTC | CAWGAGGPSYNEQFF
. | TRBJ2-7 | TRBV2 | . | TGTGCCAGCAGCCAAAGACGGGGATCCTACGAGCAGTACTTC | CASSQRRGSYEQYF
few | TRBJ2-3 | TRBV2 | TRBD2 | TGTGCCAGCAGTGGGACTAGCTCTGACACAGATACGCAGTATTTT | CASSGTSSDTDTQYF
few | TRBJ2-1 | TRBV10-3 | . | TGTGCCGCATGGACAGACGACTACAATGAGCAGTTCTTC | CAAWTDDYNEQFF
. | TRBJ2-3 | TRBV5-1 | TRBD2 | TGCGCCAGTAGGGAGACTAGCGGGATCACAGATACGCAGTATTTT | CASRETSGITDTQYF
. | TRBJ2-6 | TRBV5-1 | . | TGCGCCAGCAGCTTGGCCAGGGGATCTGGGGCCAACGTCCTGACTTTC | CASSLARGSGANVLTF
. | TRBJ1-6 | TRBV15 | TRBD1 | TGTGCCACCAGCAGAGATCCCAGACAGGGGTATAATTCACCCCTCCACTTT | CATSRDPRQGYNSPLHF
many | TRBJ1-1 | TRBV6-6 | . | TGTGCCAGCAGTTACAAGTACAGGGAGGCTGAAGCTTTCTTT | CASSYKYREAEAFF
. | TRBJ2-7 | TRBV2 | . | TGTGCCAGCAAACAAGAGGGTTACGAGCAGTACTTC | CASKQEGYEQYF
few | TRBJ1-6 | TRBV7-9 | . | TGTGCCAGCAGCTTCGTAGTTTTGGGTTCACCCCTCCACTTT | CASSFVVLGSPLHF
few | TRBJ2-5 | TRBV30 | . | TGTGCCTGGAGTGTACGGATTCGTGAGACCCAGTACTTC | CAWSVRIRETQYF
. | TRBJ2-3 | TRBV27 | TRBD1 | TGTGCCAGCAGATCACAGGGACAGGAAAGGACAGATACGCAGTATTTT | CASRSQGQERTDTQYF
. | TRBJ2-1 | TRBV2 | TRBD1 | TGTGCCAGCAGCTTCAGGACAGGGGCCTACAATGAGCAGTTCTTC | CASSFRTGAYNEQFF
. | TRBJ1-3 | TRBV29-1 | . | TGCAGCGGGAAGGACCCGGACTCTGGAAACACCATATATTTT | CSGKDPDSGNTIYF
few | TRBJ1-4 | TRBV7-8 | . | TGTGCCAGCAGCTTAGCGGAATTGGGGACAACTAATGAAAAACTGTTTTTT | CASSLAELGTTNEKLFF
. | TRBJ2-5 | TRBV29-1 | . | TGCAGCGTTCAAGGGGCAGGAGAGACCCAGTACTTC | CSVQGAGETQYF
few | TRBJ2-1 | TRBV9 | . | TGTGCCAGCAGTTTTTATGACGAGCAGTTCTTC | CASSFYDEQFF
many | TRBJ2-6 | TRBV28 | TRBD1 | TGTGCCAGCAGAGGCGGACAGGGGACAGTTGGTGGGGCCAACGTCCTGACTTTC | CASRGGQGTVGGANVLTF
. | TRBJ2-1 | TRBV7-2 | . | TGTGCCAGCAGCTTAGTATTTGGGGGGCCTAATGAGCAGTTCTTC | CASSLVFGGPNEQFF
. | TRBJ1-5 | TRBV2 | . | TGTGCCAGCAGTCGACAGACAGCTAATCAGCCCCAGCATTTT | CASSRQTANQPQHF
. | TRBJ1-5 | TRBV7-9 | . | TGTGCCAGCAGCCCCCAGGGAGGTCAGCCCCAGCATTTT | CASSPQGGQPQHF
few | TRBJ2-1 | TRBV7-9 | . | TGTGCCAGCAGCTTAAACCGCAATGAGCAGTTCTTC | CASSLNRNEQFF
. | TRBJ2-2 | TRBV4-2 | . | TGTGCCAGCAGCCAAGTCCAGGAAAACACCGGGGAGCTGTTTTTT | CASSQVQENTGELFF
. | TRBJ1-1 | TRBV7-2 | . | TGTGCCAGCAGCACAGGGTCGCGGACTGAAGCTTTCTTT | CASSTGSRTEAFF
few | TRBJ2-3 | TRBV25-1 | TRBD2 | TGTGCCAGCAGTGACGGGACTAGCGGGTCCACAGATACGCAGTATTTT | CASSDGTSGSTDTQYF